This TCR beta chain was sequenced in a study of OX40 agonist ivuxolimab in advanced cancers. Study outcomes and limitations: Among the least clonally expanded were partial responders at 0.1-3.0 mg/kg.

Sampled blood was obtained at baseline, cycle 4 day 1, and cycle 7 day 1. CDR1 and CDR2 from the germline V gene are LNHNV and YYDKDF (reference sequence). This CDR3 has 14 residues. V gave up 0 bases and J gave up 2 bases, with 8 bases separating them. This clone was found once. Its antigen is unknown. This table comes from immunoSEQ multiplex PCR, and its TCRdb copy is limited to in-frame clones, with some not included. Of some 50,000 clones listed, approximately 80% are singletons. This chain joins TRBV15 and TRBJ2-7; no firm D call. The sample was CD4+ or CD8+ T cells sorted from blood, taken in a trial of the OX40 agonist ivuxolimab. The origin of this receptor is an adult with an advanced solid tumor such as melanoma, head and neck, liver or kidney cancer. CDR3 nucleotides: TGTGCCACCAGCAGAGAATCGGGTCCCTACGAGCAGTACTTC. Translating it yields CATSRESGPYEQYF.